Listed below are T cell receptor beta chains from one sample, sequenced in a study of technical replicates of blood from several donors. This table comes from immunoSEQ multiplex PCR, and its TCRdb copy is limited to in-frame clones, with some not included. The sample holds fewer than 70,000 clones, approximately 86% seen once. Sample: PBMCs. Receptor source: a human donor in good health. Some clones in this sample may be carry-over from other donors' samples. The CDR3 runs from the conserved cysteine through the conserved F or W. The D gene is left open where the match is weak. Some rows mark clone size as missing; the rest say once, few, many or name a class of expanded clone.

>TRBD2|TRBJ2-3|TRBV5-6|14|once
TGTGCCAGCAGCTTTTTGGGGGAGGGAGATACGCAGTATTTT
CASSFLGEGDTQYF
>TRBD1|TRBJ1-1|TRBV12-5|17|-
TGTGCTAGTGGTTTGCCGACCCTAGACAGGGGGAACACTGAAGCTTTCTTT
CASGLPTLDRGNTEAFF
>TRBD2|TRBJ2-7|TRBV5-1|17|-
TGCGCCAGCAGCCGGGGGACTAGCGGGAGAGTAGTCTACGAGCAGTACTTC
CASSRGTSGRVVYEQYF
>-|TRBJ2-1|TRBV30|11|-
TGTGCCTGGAGTGTGGGCGATGAGCAGTTCTTC
CAWSVGDEQFF
>-|TRBJ2-5|TRBV7-2|12|-
TGTGCCAGCAGCTTTACTTCAGAGACCCAGTACTTC
CASSFTSETQYF
>-|TRBJ2-7|TRBV18|12|-
TGTGCCAGCTCACCCAGGGAGGGGGGGCAGTACTTC
CASSPREGGQYF
>-|TRBJ1-2|TRBV6-5|14|-
TGTGCCAGCAGTTACTCGTCGGAGACCGCCGGCTACACCTTC
CASSYSSETAGYTF
>-|TRBJ1-2|TRBV19|12|-
TGTGCCAGTAGTTCGCAGGGTCATGGCTACACCTTC
CASSSQGHGYTF
>-|TRBJ2-7|TRBV5-8|16|-
TGTGCCAGCAGCGACGATACTACCGCCGGGGACTACGAGCAGTACTTC
CASSDDTTAGDYEQYF
>-|TRBJ2-2|TRBV4-2|15|-
TGTGCCAGCAGAAAAAGGACAGAGAACACCGGGGAGCTGTTTTTT
CASRKRTENTGELFF
>-|TRBJ1-1|TRBV19|13|-
TGTGCCAGTAGTGCTACCGGGACATCTGAAGCTTTCTTT
CASSATGTSEAFF
>TRBD1|TRBJ1-2|TRBV7-2|14|-
TGTGCCAGCAGCTTGGGGACAGCTAACTATGGCTACACCTTC
CASSLGTANYGYTF
>-|TRBJ2-5|TRBV6-5|14|once
TGTGCCAGCAGTTCCGGCAGGGGCCAAGAGACCCAGTACTTC
CASSSGRGQETQYF
>TRBD1|TRBJ1-5|TRBV10-3|15|-
TGTGCCACTGAGGCTGGACAGGGCGTTGGTCAGCCCCAGCATTTT
CATEAGQGVGQPQHF
>TRBD1|TRBJ2-7|TRBV18|11|once
TGTGCCAGCTCACTTCAGGGGGCGCAGTACTTC
CASSLQGAQYF
>-|TRBJ2-7|TRBV4-2|15|once
TGTGCCAGCAGCCAAGAACCCGTAGAGGCGGGCGAGCAGTACTTC
CASSQEPVEAGEQYF
>-|TRBJ1-5|TRBV7-8|13|-
TGTGCCAGCAGCTTTCGACAGAAACAGCCCCAGCATTTT
CASSFRQKQPQHF
>TRBD1|TRBJ2-7|TRBV2|13|few
TGTGCCAGCAGCGAGGACAGGGTTCACGAGCAGTACTTC
CASSEDRVHEQYF
>TRBD2|TRBJ2-1|TRBV4-3|15|-
TGCGCCAGCAGCCTTAGCGGGGGCTCCTACAATGAGCAGTTCTTC
CASSLSGGSYNEQFF
>-|TRBJ2-3|TRBV5-1|15|-
TGCGCCAGCACGACGGGGACTCGATCGTTGGATACGCAGTATTTT
CASTTGTRSLDTQYF
>TRBD2|TRBJ2-7|TRBV2|12|-
TGTGCCAGCCGGGAGCGGGGTTACGAGCAGTACTTC
CASRERGYEQYF
>TRBD1|TRBJ2-5|TRBV2|13|-
TGTGCCAGCAGTGAGACAGGGAAAGAGACCCAGTACTTC
CASSETGKETQYF
>-|TRBJ1-1|TRBV5-1|15|-
TGCGCCAGCAGCGAGAGGGGACAACCGAACACTGAAGCTTTCTTT
CASSERGQPNTEAFF
>-|TRBJ1-2|TRBV30|14|-
TGTGCCTGGAGTGTTGAGGGGGTGTGGTATGGCTACACCTTC
CAWSVEGVWYGYTF
>TRBD2|TRBJ2-5|TRBV4-1|15|-
TGCGCCAGCAGCCCCTTAGCGGGAGGAAGAGAGACCCAGTACTTC
CASSPLAGGRETQYF
>-|TRBJ2-1|TRBV5-8|17|-
TGTGCCAGCAGCCCCTGGGCAGTACGGGGGGCCTCCAATGAGCAGTTCTTC
CASSPWAVRGASNEQFF
>-|TRBJ1-5|TRBV2|15|-
TGTGCCAGCAGTGCCCAGACAAATAGCAATCAGCCCCAGCATTTT
CASSAQTNSNQPQHF
>-|TRBJ2-3|TRBV7-9|14|-
TGTGCCAGCAGCTTAGGTGGGGCCACAGATACGCAGTATTTT
CASSLGGATDTQYF
>TRBD1|TRBJ1-1|TRBV19|15|-
TGTGCCAGTAGTACACAGGGGGCGCAGAGGACTGAAGCTTTCTTT
CASSTQGAQRTEAFF